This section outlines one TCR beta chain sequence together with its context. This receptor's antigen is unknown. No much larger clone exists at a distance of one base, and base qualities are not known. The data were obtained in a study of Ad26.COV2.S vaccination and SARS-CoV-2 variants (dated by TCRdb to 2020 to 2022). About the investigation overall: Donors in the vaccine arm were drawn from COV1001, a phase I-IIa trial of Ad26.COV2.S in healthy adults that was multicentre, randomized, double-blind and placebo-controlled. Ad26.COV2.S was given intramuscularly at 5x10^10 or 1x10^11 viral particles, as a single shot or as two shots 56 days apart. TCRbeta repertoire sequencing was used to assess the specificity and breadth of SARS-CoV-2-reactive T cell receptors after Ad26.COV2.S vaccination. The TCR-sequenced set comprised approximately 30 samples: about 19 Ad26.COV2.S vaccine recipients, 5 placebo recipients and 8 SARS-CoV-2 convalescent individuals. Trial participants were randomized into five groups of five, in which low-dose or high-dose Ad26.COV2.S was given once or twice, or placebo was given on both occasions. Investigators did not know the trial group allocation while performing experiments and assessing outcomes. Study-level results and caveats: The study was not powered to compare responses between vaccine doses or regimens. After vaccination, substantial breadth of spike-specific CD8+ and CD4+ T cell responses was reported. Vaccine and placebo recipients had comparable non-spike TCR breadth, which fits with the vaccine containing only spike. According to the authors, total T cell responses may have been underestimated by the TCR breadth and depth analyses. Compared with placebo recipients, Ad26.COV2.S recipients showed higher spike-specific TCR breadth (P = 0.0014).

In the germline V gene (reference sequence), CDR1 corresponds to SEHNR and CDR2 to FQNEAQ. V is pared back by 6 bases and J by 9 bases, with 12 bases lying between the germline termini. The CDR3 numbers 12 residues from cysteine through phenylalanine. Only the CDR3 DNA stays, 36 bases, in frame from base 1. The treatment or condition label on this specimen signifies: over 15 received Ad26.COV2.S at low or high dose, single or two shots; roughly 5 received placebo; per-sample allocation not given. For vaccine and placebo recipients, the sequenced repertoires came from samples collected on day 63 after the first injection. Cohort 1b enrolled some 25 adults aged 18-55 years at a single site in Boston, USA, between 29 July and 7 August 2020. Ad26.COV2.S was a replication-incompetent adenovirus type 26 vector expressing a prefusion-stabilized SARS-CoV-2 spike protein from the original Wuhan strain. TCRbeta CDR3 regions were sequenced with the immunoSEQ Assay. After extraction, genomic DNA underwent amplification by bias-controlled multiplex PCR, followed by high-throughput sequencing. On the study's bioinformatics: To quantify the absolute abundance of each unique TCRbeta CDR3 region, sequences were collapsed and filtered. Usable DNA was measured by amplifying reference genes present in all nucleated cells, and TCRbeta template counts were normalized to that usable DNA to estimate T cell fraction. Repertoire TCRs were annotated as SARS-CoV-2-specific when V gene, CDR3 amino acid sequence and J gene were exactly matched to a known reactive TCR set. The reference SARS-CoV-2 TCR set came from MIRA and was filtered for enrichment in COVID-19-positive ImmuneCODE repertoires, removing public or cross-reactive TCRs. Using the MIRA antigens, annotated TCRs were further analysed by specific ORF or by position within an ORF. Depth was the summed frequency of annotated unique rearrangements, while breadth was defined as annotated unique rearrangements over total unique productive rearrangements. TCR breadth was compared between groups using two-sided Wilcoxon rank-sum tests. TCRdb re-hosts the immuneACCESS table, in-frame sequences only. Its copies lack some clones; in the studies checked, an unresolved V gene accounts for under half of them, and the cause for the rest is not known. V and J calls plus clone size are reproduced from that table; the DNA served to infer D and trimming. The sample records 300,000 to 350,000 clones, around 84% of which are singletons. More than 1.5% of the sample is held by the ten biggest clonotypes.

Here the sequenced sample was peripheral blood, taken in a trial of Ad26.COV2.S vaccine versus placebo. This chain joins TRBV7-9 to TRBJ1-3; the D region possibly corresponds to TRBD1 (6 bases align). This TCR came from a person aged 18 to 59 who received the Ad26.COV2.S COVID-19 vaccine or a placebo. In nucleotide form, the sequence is TGTGCCAGCAGTTACAGGGATGTCACCATATATTTT. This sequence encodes CASSYRDVTIYF.